The 8 T cell receptor beta chains in this list originate from one sample, sequenced in a study of neoadjuvant anti-PD-1 for oral cavity cancer. Time point meaning: after neoadjuvant nivolumab, at surgical resection. This table comes from immunoSEQ multiplex PCR, and its TCRdb copy is limited to in-frame clones, with some not included. The table includes 20,000 to 25,000 clones, 45% detected once. The material sequenced was tumor tissue, taken after nivolumab (anti-PD-1) treatment. The source is a person between 40 and 79 years old with oral cavity squamous cell carcinoma.

This clone was counted once. The chain carries TRBV7-3 and TRBJ2-2, with D perhaps assigned TRBD1 or TRBD2 (5 bases each). V lost 5 bases, J lost 4 bases, and 23 bases lay in between. The CDR3 runs 18 residues. CDR1 is SGHTA, CDR2 FQGTGA, per germline. The CDR3 reads CASSPSGTIGAGTGELFF. The CDR3 DNA reads TGTGCCAGCAGCCCCTCCGGGACGATTGGGGCGGGCACCGGGGAGCTGTTTTTT.

This clone was picked up a small number of times. The V call is TRBV6-1, the J call TRBJ2-7; TRBD2 agrees at 7 bases. Looked up from germline, CDR1 is MNHNS and CDR2 is SASEGT. The CDR3 runs 15 residues. The V and J ends lost 3 bases and 3 bases, in that order; junction bases with no gene match: 8. In DNA, the CDR3 is TGTGCCAGCAGTGACGGTAGCGGGTTCGGCTACGAGCAGTACTTC. It yields the protein CASSDGSGFGYEQYF.

The chain has TRBV7-2 and TRBJ2-5; D is unresolved. The CDR3 has 14 residues. From germline, CDR1 is SGHTA and CDR2 FQGNSA. The ends were cut back, 2 bases at V and 7 bases at J, with 14 bases in the middle. The CDR3 region has the DNA TGTGCCAGCAGCTTAACGGCTAACCCGTGGACCCAGTACTTC. It encodes CASSLTANPWTQYF.

This clone is labeled medium-sized (0.01 to 0.1%). The chain recombines TRBV14 with TRBJ1-2; no clear D. The CDR3 is made up of 14 amino acids. The V and J ends lost 0 bases and 2 bases respectively, with 7 bases between them. CDR1 and CDR2 (germline): SGHDN, FVKESK. CDR3 region: CASSQDWLNYGYTF. CDR3 bases: TGTGCCAGCAGCCAAGATTGGCTGAACTATGGCTACACCTTC.

This clone appeared a few times. V usage is TRBV9 and J usage is TRBJ1-6, with 8 bases fitting TRBD1. This CDR3 comprises 16 residues. The V segment lost 0 bases and the J segment 6 bases; nucleotides outside the gene matches: 5. Per germline, CDR1 SGDLS and CDR2 YYNGEE. The CDR3 DNA follows: TGTGCCAGCAGCGTAGAGCCAGGGGGCTCTAATTCACCCCTCCACTTT. It codes for CASSVEPGGSNSPLHF.

The chain joins TRBV9 to TRBJ1-1, with 7 bases that match TRBD1. Germline lookup yields CDR1 SGDLS and CDR2 YYNGEE. Unmatched junction bases numbered 9, after V lost 4 bases and J lost 0 bases. This CDR3 contains 16 residues. CDR3: CASSQLGQRMNTEAFF. CDR3 nucleotides: TGTGCCAGCAGCCAGTTGGGACAGCGCATGAACACTGAAGCTTTCTTT.

This chain links TRBV5-5 with TRBJ1-5; no clear D gene. From germline, CDR1 is SGHKS and CDR2 YYEKEE (reference sequence). The CDR3 has 15 amino acids. V was cut by 0 bases and J by 3 bases, with 10 bases left in between. CDR3 region: CASSLGPRFNQPQHF. The CDR3 DNA follows: TGTGCCAGCAGCTTGGGGCCTCGTTTCAATCAGCCCCAGCATTTT.

The rearrangement uses TRBV28 and TRBJ2-3; the D gene is possibly TRBD1 (6 bases). This CDR3 comprises 16 residues. Trimming left V 8 bases short and J 1 base short, with 19 bases between. Germline CDR1 reads MDHEN; CDR2 reads SYDVKM. CDR3 coding DNA: TGTGCCAGCCGACTGATGATGGCAGGGGGCACAGATACGCAGTATTTT. As protein: CASRLMMAGGTDTQYF.